This T cell receptor (beta chain) was identified during a study of PD-1 blockade in mismatch repair-deficient tumors. Study-level background: Patients had around 11 mismatch repair-deficient cancer types, all previously treated and progressing.

Study-level findings and limits: Tumor-resident clones, often absent from pretreatment blood, expanded after pembrolizumab and then contracted.

Libraries were prepared by immunoSEQ multiplex PCR; TCRdb keeps only in-frame clonotypes and omits some of them. The table includes about 18,000 clones, under 90% detected once. Points on this clone: Its antigen is not identified.

Trimming left V 3 bases short and J 1 base short, with 8 bases between. This CDR3 region has 13 residues. Per the germline V gene, CDR1 is GTSNPN and CDR2 is SVGIG (reference sequence). TCR sequencing covered a few patients who responded to pembrolizumab. Here the sequenced sample was PBMCs, taken less than 25 weeks after starting pembrolizumab. The TCR originated in an adult with mismatch repair-deficient cancer. The rearrangement joins TRBV30 to TRBJ2-3; D gene ambiguous. The CDR3 loop is CAWSLPGTDTQYF. CDR3 nucleotide sequence: TGTGCCTGGAGCCTCCCAGGCACAGATACGCAGTATTTT.